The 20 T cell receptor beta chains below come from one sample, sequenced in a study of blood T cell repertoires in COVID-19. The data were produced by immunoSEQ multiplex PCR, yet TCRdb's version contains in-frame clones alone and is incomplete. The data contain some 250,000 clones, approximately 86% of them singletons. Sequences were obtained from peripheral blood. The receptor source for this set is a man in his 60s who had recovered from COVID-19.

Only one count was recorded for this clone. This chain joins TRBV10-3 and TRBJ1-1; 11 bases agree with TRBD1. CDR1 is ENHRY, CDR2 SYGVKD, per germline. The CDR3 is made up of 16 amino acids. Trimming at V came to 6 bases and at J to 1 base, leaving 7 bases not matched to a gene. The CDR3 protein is CAISAGQGEKNTEAFF. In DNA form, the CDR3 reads TGTGCCATCAGCGCGGGACAGGGGGAGAAGAACACTGAAGCTTTCTTT.

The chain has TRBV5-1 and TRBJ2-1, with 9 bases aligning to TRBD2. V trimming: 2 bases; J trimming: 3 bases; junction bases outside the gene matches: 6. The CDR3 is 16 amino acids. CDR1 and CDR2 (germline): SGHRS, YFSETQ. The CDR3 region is CASSLPGLAIYNEQFF. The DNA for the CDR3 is TGCGCCAGCAGCTTACCGGGACTAGCAATCTACAATGAGCAGTTCTTC.

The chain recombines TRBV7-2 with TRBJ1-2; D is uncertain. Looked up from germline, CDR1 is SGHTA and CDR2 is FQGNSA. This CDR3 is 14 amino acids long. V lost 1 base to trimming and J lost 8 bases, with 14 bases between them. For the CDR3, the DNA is TGTGCCAGCAGCTTAGGTAGCCATACACCAGGCTACACCTTC. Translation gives CASSLGSHTPGYTF.

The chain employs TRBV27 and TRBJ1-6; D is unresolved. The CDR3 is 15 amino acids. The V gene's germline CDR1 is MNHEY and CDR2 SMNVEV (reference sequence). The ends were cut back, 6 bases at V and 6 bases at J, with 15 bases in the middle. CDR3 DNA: TGTGCCAGCAGCCCCACAGCCCTTGGTAATTCACCCCTCCACTTT. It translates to CASSPTALGNSPLHF.

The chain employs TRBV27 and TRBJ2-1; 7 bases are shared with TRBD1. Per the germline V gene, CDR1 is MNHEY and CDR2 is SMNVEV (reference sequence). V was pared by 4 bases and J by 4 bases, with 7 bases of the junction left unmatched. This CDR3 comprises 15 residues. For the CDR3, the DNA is TGTGCCAGCAGTTACGGGACAGACCTTTACAATGAGCAGTTCTTC. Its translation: CASSYGTDLYNEQFF.

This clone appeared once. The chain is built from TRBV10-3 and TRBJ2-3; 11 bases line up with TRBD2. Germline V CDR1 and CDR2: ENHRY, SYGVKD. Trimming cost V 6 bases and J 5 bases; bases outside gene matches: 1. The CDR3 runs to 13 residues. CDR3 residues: CAIRGTSGDTQYF. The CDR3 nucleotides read TGTGCCATCAGGGGGACTAGCGGAGATACGCAGTATTTT.

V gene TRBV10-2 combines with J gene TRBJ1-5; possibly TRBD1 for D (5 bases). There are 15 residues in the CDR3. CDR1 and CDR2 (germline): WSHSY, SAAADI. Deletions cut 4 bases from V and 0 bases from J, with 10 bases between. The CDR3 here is CASSAARGSNQPQHF. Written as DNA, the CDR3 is TGCGCCAGCAGTGCAGCTAGGGGTAGCAATCAGCCCCAGCATTTT.

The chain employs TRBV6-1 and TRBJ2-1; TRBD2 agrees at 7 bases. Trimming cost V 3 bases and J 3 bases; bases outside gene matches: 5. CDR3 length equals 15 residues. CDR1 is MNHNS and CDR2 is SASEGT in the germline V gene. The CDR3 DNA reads TGTGCCAGCAGTGAGCACAGCGGGGACTACAATGAGCAGTTCTTC. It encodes CASSEHSGDYNEQFF.

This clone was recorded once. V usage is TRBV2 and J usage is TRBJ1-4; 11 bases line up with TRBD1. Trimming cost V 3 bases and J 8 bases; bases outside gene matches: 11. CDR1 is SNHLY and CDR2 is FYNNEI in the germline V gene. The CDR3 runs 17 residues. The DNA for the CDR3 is TGTGCCAGCAGTGATCTTAGGACAGGGGGCGGTAGCGAAAAACTGTTTTTT. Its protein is CASSDLRTGGGSEKLFF.

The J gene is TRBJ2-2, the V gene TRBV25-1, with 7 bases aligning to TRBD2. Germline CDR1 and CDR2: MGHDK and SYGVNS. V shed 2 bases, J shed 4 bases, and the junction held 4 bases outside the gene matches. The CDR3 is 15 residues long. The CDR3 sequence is CASSEPLALTGELFF. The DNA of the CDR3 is TGTGCCAGCAGTGAACCACTAGCGCTCACCGGGGAGCTGTTTTTT. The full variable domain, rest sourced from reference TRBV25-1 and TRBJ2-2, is EADIYQTPRYLVIGTGKKITLECSQTMGHDKMYWYQQDPGMELHLIHYSYGVNSTEKGDLSSESTVSRIRTEHFPLTLESARPSHTSQYLCASSEPLALTGELFFGEGSRLTVL.

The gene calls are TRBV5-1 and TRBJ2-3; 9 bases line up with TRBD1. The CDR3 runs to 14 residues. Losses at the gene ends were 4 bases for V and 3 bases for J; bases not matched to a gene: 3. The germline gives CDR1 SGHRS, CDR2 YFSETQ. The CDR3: CASSPGTGTDTQYF. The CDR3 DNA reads TGCGCCAGCAGCCCAGGGACAGGGACAGATACGCAGTATTTT.

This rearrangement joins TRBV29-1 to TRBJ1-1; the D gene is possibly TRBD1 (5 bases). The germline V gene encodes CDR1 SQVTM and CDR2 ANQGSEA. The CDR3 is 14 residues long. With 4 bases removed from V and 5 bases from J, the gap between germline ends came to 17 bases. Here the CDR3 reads CSVVTAQWVTEAFF. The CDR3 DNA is TGCAGCGTTGTGACAGCCCAATGGGTGACTGAAGCTTTCTTT.

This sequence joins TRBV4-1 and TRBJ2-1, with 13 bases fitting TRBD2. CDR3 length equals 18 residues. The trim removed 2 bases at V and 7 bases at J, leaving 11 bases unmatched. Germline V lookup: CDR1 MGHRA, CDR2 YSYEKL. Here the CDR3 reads CASSQRLAGGNQGNEQFF. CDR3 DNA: TGCGCCAGCAGCCAACGACTAGCGGGGGGAAATCAGGGGAATGAGCAGTTCTTC.

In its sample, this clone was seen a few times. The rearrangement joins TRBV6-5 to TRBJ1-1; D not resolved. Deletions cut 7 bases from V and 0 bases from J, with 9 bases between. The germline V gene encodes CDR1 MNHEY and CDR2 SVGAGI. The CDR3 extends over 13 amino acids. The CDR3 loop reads CASNQIMNTEAFF. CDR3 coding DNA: TGTGCCAGCAACCAGATTATGAACACTGAAGCTTTCTTT.

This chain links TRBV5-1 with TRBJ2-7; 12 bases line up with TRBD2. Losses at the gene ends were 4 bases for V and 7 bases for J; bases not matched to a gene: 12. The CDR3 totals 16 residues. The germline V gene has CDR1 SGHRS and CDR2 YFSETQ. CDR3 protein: CASSITPSGTSGEQYF. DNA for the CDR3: TGCGCCAGCAGCATCACCCCCTCCGGGACTAGCGGGGAGCAGTACTTC. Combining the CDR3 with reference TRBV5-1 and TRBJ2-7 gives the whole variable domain KAGVTQTPRYLIKTRGQQVTLSCSPISGHRSVSWYQQTPGQGLQFLFEYFSETQRNKGNFPGRFSGRQFSNSRSEMNVSTLELGDSALYLCASSITPSGTSGEQYFGPGTRLTVT.

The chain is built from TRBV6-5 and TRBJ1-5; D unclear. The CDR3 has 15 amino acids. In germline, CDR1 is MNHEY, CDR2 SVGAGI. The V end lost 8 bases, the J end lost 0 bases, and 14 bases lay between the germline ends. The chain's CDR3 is CASLMWLYSNQPQHF. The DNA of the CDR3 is TGTGCCAGCCTGATGTGGCTGTATAGCAATCAGCCCCAGCATTTT.

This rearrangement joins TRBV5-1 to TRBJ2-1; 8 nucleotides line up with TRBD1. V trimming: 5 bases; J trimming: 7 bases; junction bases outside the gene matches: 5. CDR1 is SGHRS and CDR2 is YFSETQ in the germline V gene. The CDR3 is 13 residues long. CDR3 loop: CASRGQGVNEQFF. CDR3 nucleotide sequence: TGCGCCAGCAGAGGACAGGGTGTAAATGAGCAGTTCTTC.

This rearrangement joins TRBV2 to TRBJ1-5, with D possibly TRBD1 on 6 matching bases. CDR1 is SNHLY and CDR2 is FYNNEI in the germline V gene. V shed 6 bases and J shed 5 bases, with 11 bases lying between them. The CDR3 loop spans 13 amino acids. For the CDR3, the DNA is TGTGCCAGCAGAGCGACAGGTTATCAGCCCCAGCATTTT. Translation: CASRATGYQPQHF.

CDR3 amino acids: CASSPFRLGNTGELFF. CDR3 nucleotide sequence: TGTGCCAGCTCACCTTTCCGACTAGGGAACACCGGGGAGCTGTTTTTT. The genes are TRBV18 and TRBJ2-2; D perhaps matches TRBD2 (6 bases). CDR3 length equals 16 residues. V lost 3 bases and J lost 1, with 12 bases in between. Per germline, CDR1 KGHSH and CDR2 LQKENI.

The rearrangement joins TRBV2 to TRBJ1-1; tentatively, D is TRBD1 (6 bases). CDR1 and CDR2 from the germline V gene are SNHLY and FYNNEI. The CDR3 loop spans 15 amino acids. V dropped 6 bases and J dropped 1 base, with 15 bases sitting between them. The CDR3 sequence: CASRAWGTSNTEAFF. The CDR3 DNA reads TGTGCCAGCAGGGCGTGGGGGACATCGAACACTGAAGCTTTCTTT.